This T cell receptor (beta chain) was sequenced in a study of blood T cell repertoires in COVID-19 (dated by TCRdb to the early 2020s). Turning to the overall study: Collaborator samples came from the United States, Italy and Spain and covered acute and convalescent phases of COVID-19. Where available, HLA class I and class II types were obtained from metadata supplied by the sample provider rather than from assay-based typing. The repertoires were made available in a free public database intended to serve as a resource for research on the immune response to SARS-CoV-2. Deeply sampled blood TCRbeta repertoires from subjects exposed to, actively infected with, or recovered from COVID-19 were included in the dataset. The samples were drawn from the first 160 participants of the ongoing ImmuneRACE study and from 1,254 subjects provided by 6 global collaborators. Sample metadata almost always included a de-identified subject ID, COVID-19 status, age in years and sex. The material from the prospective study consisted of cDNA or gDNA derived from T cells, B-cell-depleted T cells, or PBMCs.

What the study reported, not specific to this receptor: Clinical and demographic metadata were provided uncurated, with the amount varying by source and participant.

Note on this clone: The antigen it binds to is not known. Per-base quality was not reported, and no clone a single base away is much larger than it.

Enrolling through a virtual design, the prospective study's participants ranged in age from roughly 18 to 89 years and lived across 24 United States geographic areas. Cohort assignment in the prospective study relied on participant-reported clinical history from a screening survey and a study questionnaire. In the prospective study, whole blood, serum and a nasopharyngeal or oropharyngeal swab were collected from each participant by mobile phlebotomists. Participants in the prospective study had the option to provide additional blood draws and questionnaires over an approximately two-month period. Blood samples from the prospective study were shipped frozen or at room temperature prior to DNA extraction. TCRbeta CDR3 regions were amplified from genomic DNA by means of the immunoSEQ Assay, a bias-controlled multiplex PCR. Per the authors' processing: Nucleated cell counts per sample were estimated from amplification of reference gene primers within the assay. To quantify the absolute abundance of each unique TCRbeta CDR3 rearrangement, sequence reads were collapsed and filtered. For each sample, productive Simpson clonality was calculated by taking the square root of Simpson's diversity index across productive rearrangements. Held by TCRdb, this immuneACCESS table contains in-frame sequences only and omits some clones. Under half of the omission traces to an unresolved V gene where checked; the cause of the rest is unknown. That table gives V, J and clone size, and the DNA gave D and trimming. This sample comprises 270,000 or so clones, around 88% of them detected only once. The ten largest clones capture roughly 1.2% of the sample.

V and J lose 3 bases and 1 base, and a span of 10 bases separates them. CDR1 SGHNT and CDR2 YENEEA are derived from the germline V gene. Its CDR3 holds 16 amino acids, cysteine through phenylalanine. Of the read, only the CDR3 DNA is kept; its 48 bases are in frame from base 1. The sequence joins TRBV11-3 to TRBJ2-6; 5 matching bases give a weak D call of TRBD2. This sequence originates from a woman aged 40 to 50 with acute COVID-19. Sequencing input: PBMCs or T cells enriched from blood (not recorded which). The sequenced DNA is TGTGCCAGCAGCTTTGGACTGTTATCTGGGGCCAACGTCCTGACTTTC. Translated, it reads CASSFGLLSGANVLTF.